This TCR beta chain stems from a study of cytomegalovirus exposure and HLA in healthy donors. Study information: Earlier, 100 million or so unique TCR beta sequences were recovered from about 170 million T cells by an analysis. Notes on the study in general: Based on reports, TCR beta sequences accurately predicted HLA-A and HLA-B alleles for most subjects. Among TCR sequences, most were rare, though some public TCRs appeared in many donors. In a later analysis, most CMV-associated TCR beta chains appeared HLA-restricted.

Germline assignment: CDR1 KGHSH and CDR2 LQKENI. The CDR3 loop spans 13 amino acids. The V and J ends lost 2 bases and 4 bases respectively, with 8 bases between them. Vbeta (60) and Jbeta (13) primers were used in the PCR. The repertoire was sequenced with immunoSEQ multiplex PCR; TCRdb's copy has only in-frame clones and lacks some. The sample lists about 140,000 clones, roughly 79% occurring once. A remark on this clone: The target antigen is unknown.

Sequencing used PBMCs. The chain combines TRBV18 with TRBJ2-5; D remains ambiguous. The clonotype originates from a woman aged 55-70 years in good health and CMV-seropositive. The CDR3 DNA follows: TGTGCCAGCTCACCATCGATGGCAGAGACCCAGTACTTC. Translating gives CASSPSMAETQYF.